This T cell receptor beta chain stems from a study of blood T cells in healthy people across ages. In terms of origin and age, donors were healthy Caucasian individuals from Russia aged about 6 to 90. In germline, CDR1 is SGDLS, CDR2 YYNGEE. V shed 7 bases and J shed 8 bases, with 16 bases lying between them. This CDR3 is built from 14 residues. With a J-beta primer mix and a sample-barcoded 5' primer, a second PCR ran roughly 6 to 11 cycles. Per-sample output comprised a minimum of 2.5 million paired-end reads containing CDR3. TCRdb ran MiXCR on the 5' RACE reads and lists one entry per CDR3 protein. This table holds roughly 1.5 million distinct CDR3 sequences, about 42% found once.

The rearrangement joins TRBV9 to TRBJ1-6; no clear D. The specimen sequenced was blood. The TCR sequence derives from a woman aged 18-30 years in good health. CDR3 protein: CASAQTETDSPLHF. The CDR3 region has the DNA TGTGCCAGCGCCCAAACCGAAACAGATTCACCCCTCCACTTT.